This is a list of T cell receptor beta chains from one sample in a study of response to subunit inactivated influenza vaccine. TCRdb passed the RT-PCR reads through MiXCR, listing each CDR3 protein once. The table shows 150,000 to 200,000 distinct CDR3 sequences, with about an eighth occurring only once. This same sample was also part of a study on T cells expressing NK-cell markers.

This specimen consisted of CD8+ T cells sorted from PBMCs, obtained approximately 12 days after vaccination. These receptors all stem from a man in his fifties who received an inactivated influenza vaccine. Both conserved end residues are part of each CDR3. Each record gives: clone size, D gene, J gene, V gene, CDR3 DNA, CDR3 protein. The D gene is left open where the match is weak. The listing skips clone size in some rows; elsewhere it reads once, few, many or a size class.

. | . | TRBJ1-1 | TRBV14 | TGTGCCAGCAGCCATGGGACTGGAACTGAAGCTTTCTTT | CASSHGTGTEAFF
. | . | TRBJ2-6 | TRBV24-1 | TGTGCCACCAGTGATTTAGATGACTCTGGGGCCAACGTCCTGACTTTC | CATSDLDDSGANVLTF
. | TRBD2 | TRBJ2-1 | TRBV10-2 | TGCGCCAGCAGTGAGTCAACAGGTTTGGGGGGGAATGAGCAGTTCTTC | CASSESTGLGGNEQFF
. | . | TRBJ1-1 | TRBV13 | TGTGCCAGCAGCTTATTGGGTTGGGAAGCTTTCTTT | CASSLLGWEAFF
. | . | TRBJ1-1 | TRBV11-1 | TGTGCCAGCAGCTTAATCCCGGGACAAGGTAACACTGAAGCTTTCTTT | CASSLIPGQGNTEAFF
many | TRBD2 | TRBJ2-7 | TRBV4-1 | TGCGCCAGCAGCCGGGGGGCGGGGGGGCCCTACGAGCAGTACTTC | CASSRGAGGPYEQYF
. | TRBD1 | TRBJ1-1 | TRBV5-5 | TGTGCCAGCAGCTCGACAGGGAGCCCTGAAGCTTTCTTT | CASSSTGSPEAFF
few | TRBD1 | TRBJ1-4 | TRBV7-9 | TGTGCCAGCAGCTCGGGACAGAATGAAAAACTGTTTTTT | CASSSGQNEKLFF
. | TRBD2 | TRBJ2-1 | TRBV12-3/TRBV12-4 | TGTGCCAGCAGCCCAAGCGGGGGGGACTACAATGAGCAGTTCTTC | CASSPSGGDYNEQFF
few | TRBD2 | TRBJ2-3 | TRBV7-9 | TGTGCCAGCAGCTTAGACCGCACTAGCGGGGGCACAGATACGCAGTATTTT | CASSLDRTSGGTDTQYF
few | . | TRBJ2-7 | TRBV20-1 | TGCAGTGCAGAGGAGGGTCCAGTTACCTACGAGCAGTACTTC | CSAEEGPVTYEQYF
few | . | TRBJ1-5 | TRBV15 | TGTGCCACCAGCTCAGCTAGCAATCAGCCCCAGCATTTT | CATSSASNQPQHF
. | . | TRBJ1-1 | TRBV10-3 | TGTGCCATCAGTGAGGGGGGGACCACTGAAGCTTTCTTT | CAISEGGTTEAFF
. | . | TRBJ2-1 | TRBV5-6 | TGTGCCAGCAGCCGCCGGAACCCAAATCCTAGTAATGAGCAGTTCTTC | CASSRRNPNPSNEQFF
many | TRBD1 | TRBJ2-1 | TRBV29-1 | TGCAGCGTTGGGGGGACAGGGCGGTCCTACAATGAGCAGTTCTTC | CSVGGTGRSYNEQFF
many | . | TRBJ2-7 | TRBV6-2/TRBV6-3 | TGTGCCATCCGAGACTACGGAGGCGACGAGCAGTACTTC | CAIRDYGGDEQYF
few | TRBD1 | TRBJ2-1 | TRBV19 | TGTGCCAGTAGGATCGGACAGGGCAAGTACAATGAGCAGTTCTTC | CASRIGQGKYNEQFF
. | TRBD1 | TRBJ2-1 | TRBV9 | TGTGCCAGCAGCGGGGACAGGGGGCTCAATGAGCAGTTCTTC | CASSGDRGLNEQFF
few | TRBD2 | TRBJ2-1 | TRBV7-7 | TGTGCTAGCAGCTCGACACCGGGACTAGCCCTAAATGAGCAGTTCTTC | CASSSTPGLALNEQFF
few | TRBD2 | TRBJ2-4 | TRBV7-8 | TGTGCCAGCAGCCCGCTTGGCGGGGGGCAATCCCAAAACATTCAGTACTTC | CASSPLGGGQSQNIQYF
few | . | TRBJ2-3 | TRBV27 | TGTGCCAGCAGCTTTACAGGGTTCAGCACAGATACGCAGTATTTT | CASSFTGFSTDTQYF
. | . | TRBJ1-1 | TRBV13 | TGTGCCGGTTCCCCTGGGCATCTAAACACTGAAGCTTTCTTT | CAGSPGHLNTEAFF
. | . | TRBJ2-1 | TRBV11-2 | TGTGCCAGCAGCTTATTCTCTTATCAGACGATTAGTGAGAGCAATGAGCAGTTCTTC | CASSLFSYQTISESNEQFF
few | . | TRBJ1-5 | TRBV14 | TGTGCCAGCAGCCCTAACCAGAGGATCCTAAGAAATCAGCCCCAGCATTTT | CASSPNQRILRNQPQHF